This T cell receptor (beta chain) was identified during a study of Tregs in tolerant kidney transplant recipients. The germline gives CDR1 MGHRA, CDR2 YSYEKL. V dropped 4 bases and J dropped 2; count of bases not matched to a gene: 7. The CDR3 is 15 residues long. Measured with immunoSEQ multiplex PCR; TCRdb has only the in-frame clones, and not every one. This table holds about 110,000 clones, roughly 89% found once. This clone was picked up one time. The clonotype originates from a human donor who received a combined kidney and bone marrow transplant. The chain couples TRBV4-1 to TRBJ2-5; 7 bases are a match to TRBD1. Specimen: CD4+ T cells from blood, collected before the transplant. CDR3 in DNA: TGCGCCAGCAGCCGGGGACAGAGAGAACAAGAGACCCAGTACTTC. Translation gives CASSRGQREQETQYF.